This TCR beta chain stems from a study of OX40 agonist ivuxolimab in advanced cancers. For the study at large: The group had a mean age of about 60 years, ranged from roughly 23 to 85, and was 82.7% male.

Notes on this clone: Its matching antigen is unknown.

This table comes from immunoSEQ multiplex PCR, and its TCRdb copy is limited to in-frame clones, with some not included. The table has roughly 92,000 clones, 84% seen once. Study findings and constraints: Doses of 0.1 to 3.0 mg/kg were accompanied by clonal expansion of CD4+ and CD8+ blood T cells by week 6. More expanded clones were found, on average, in CD8+ than in CD4+ T cells.

The specimen comprised CD4+ or CD8+ T cells sorted from blood, sampled in a trial of the OX40 agonist ivuxolimab. This clonotype was sampled from an adult with an advanced solid tumor such as melanoma, head and neck, liver or kidney cancer.

Here the CDR3 DNA reads TGTGCCAGCAGCTTATTTGGCTTTTCGTACGAGCAGTACTTC. It yields the protein CASSLFGFSYEQYF. This chain uses TRBV7-2 with TRBJ2-7; D remains unclear. Trimming stripped 2 bases from V and 4 bases from J, with 12 bases between. CDR1 and CDR2 from the germline V gene are SGHTA and FQGNSA. This CDR3 has 14 amino acids.